This entry lists 10 T cell receptor beta chains sequenced from one sample in a study of T cells in Graves' hyperthyroidism and ophthalmopathy. From RNA transcripts, TCR beta CDR3 regions were amplified. HTBI primers were employed in a first-round RT-PCR of the TCR CDR3. TCRdb re-analysed the multiplex PCR reads in MiXCR, keeping a single row per CDR3 protein. The repertoire holds roughly 420,000 distinct CDR3 sequences, 15% to 17% seen once, with 11% to 15% in the top ten. Sequencing input: blood. Receptors were obtained from a woman aged 18-29 years with Graves' hyperthyroidism.

The chain joins TRBV11-2 to TRBJ2-7; D may correspond to TRBD1 or TRBD2 (5 bases each). The CDR3 is 16 residues long. The ends were cut back, 5 bases at V and 3 bases at J, with 20 bases in the middle. CDR1 is SGHAT and CDR2 is FQNNGV in the germline V gene. CDR3 DNA: TGTGCCAGCAGCCCATTACAGGCTGGGGACGACTACGAGCAGTACTTC. Translated, it gives CASSPLQAGDDYEQYF.

The DNA of the CDR3 is TGTGCCAGCAGCTTGTCCTGGGATGAGCAGTTCTTC. Its protein product is CASSLSWDEQFF. This chain uses TRBV7-9 with TRBJ2-1; D not resolved. Looked up from germline, CDR1 is SEHNR and CDR2 is FQNEAQ (reference sequence). V dropped 3 bases and J dropped 8 bases, with 8 bases sitting between them. The CDR3 loop spans 12 amino acids. The full variable domain, with the rest looked up from reference TRBV7-9 and TRBJ2-1, is DTGVSQNPRHKITKRGQNVTFRCDPISEHNRLYWYRQTLGQGPEFLTYFQNEAQLEKSRLLSDRFSAERPKGSFSTLEIQRTEQGDSAMYLCASSLSWDEQFFGPGTRLTVL.

This clonotype was picked up many times. The V call is TRBV18, the J call TRBJ2-1; TRBD2 might be the D (6 bases). Between the trimmed V and J ends, which lost 3 bases and 5 bases, there was a span of 11 bases. Per germline, CDR1 KGHSH and CDR2 LQKENI. The CDR3 runs 14 residues. CDR3 nucleotides: TGTGCCAGCTCACCCCGGGACTTTAACAATGAGCAGTTCTTC. It specifies CASSPRDFNNEQFF.

The V gene is TRBV7-3, the J gene TRBJ2-3; 16 bases agree with TRBD2. The CDR3 contains 16 residues. Germline CDR1 and CDR2: SGHTA and FQGTGA. V gave up 4 bases and J gave up 7 bases; unmatched junction bases: 5. Written as DNA, the CDR3 is TGTGCCAGCAGCTGCCCGGGACTAGCGGGAGGGAATACGCAGTATTTT. Its translation is CASSCPGLAGGNTQYF.

This clonotype was observed many times. The chain uses TRBV12-3 or TRBV12-4 and TRBJ2-1, with D perhaps matching TRBD1 (5 bases). The CDR3 length is 13 residues. V was pared by 6 bases and J by 8 bases, with 14 bases between. The CDR3 DNA follows: TGTGCCAGCAGCGACCGATGGGGCGATGAGCAGTTCTTC. Translated, it gives CASSDRWGDEQFF.

The rearrangement joins TRBV28 to TRBJ1-5; D perhaps matches TRBD1 (6 bases). Germline CDR1 and CDR2: MDHEN and SYDVKM. This CDR3 spans 16 amino acids. V was pared by 6 bases and J by 4 bases, with 19 bases between. The CDR3 DNA reads as TGTGCCAGCAGCCGGACAGCCGGACAGATGAATCAGCCCCAGCATTTT. It specifies CASSRTAGQMNQPQHF.

This clonotype was seen repeatedly, ten times or more. This rearrangement joins TRBV6-5 to TRBJ2-7; 7 nucleotides match TRBD2. CDR1 and CDR2 from the germline V gene are MNHEY and SVGAGI. The CDR3 consists of 15 residues. Trimming cost V 0 bases and J 7 bases; bases outside gene matches: 9. The CDR3 loop is CASSYSARGGVEQYF. The CDR3, as DNA: TGTGCCAGCAGTTACTCTGCCCGGGGAGGGGTTGAGCAGTACTTC.

V gene TRBV20-1 combines with J gene TRBJ2-4; D not resolved. The CDR3 length is 16 residues. The V gene lost 2 bases and the J gene lost 0 bases, with 14 bases spanning the gap. CDR1 is DFQATT and CDR2 is SNEGSKA in the germline V gene (reference sequence). In DNA form, the CDR3 reads TGCAGTGCTAGACGTGGGGTGGGTCTAGCCAAAAACATTCAGTACTTC. Translation gives CSARRGVGLAKNIQYF.

This clonotype was recorded many times. This sequence joins TRBV12-3 or TRBV12-4 and TRBJ1-1; D is ambiguous. V lost 5 bases, J lost 4 bases, and 14 bases lay in between. The CDR3 consists of 14 residues. In DNA form, the CDR3 reads TGTGCCAGCAGTCCGTTGCGTTCTCTCACTGAAGCTTTCTTT. It encodes CASSPLRSLTEAFF.

This clonotype appeared a few times. The rearrangement links TRBV6-2 or TRBV6-3 to TRBJ1-5; TRBD1 might be the D (6 bases). Germline V gene sequence: CDR1 MNHEY, CDR2 SVGEGT. Trimming removed 4 bases from V and 0 bases from J, with 16 bases in between. The CDR3 contains 17 residues. Written as DNA, the CDR3 is TGTGCCAGCAGTTGGGGGCGGCAGAGCTATAGCAATCAGCCCCAGCATTTT. Translated: CASSWGRQSYSNQPQHF.